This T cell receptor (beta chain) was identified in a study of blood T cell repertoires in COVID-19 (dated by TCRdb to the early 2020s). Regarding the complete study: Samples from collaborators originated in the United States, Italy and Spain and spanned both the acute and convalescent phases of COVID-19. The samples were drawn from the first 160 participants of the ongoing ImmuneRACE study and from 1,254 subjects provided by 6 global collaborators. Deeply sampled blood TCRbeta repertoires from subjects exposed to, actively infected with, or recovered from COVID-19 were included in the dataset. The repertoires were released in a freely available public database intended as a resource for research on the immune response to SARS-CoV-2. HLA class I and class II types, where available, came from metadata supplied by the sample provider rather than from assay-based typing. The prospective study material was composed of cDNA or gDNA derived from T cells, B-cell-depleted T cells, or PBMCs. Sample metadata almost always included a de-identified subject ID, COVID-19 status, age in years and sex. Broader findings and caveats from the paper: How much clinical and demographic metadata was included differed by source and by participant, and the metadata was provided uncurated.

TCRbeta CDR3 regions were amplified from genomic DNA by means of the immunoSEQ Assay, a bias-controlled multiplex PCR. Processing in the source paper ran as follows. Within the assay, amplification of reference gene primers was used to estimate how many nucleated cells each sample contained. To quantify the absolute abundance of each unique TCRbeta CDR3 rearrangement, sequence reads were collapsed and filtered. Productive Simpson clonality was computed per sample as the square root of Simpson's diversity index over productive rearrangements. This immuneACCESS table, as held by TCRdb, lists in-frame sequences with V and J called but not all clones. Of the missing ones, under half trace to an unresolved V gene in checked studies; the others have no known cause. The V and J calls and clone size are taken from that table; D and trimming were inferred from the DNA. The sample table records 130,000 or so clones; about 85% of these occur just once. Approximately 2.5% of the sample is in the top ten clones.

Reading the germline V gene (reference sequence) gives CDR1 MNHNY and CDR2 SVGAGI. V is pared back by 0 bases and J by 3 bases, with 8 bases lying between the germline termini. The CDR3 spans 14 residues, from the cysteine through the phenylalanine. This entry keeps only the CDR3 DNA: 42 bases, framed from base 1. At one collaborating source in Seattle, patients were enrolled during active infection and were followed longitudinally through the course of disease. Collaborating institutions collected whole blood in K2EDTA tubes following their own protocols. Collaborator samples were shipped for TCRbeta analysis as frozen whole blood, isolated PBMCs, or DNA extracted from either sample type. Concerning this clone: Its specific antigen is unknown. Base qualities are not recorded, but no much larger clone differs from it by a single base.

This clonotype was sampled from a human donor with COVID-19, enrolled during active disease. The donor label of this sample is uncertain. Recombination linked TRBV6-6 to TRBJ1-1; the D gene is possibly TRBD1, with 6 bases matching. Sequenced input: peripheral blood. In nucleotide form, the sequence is TGTGCCAGCAGTTACTCGGGGGGGCACACTGAAGCTTTCTTT. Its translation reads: CASSYSGGHTEAFF.